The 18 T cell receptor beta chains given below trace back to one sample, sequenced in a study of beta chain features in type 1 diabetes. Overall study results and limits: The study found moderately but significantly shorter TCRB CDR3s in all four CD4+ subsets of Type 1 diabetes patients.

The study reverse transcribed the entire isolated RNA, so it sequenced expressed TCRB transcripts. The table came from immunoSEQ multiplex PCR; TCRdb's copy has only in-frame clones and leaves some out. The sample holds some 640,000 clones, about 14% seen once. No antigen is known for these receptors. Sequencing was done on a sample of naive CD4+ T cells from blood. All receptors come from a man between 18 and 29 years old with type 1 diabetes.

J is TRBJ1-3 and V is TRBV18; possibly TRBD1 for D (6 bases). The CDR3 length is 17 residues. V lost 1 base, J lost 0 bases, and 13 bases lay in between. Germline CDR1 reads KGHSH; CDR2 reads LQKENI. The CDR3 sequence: CASSPLQGTDSGNTIYF. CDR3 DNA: TGTGCCAGCTCACCACTACAGGGAACTGACTCTGGAAACACCATATATTTT.

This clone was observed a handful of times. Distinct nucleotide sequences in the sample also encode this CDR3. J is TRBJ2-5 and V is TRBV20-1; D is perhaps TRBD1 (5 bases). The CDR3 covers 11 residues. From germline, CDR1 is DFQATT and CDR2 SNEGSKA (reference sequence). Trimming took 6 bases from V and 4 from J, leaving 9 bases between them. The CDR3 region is CSAGPRETQYF. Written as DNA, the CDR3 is TGCAGTGCGGGGCCAAGAGAGACCCAGTACTTC.

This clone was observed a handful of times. CDR3 region: CSVGRWREPSYNEQFF. The CDR3 DNA sequence: TGCAGCGTCGGGCGATGGCGGGAGCCTTCCTACAATGAGCAGTTCTTC. The V and J genes are TRBV29-1 and TRBJ2-1; TRBD2 matches 7 bases. The V gene's germline CDR1 is SQVTM and CDR2 ANQGSEA. V dropped 6 bases and J dropped 1; count of bases not matched to a gene: 12. This CDR3 has 16 amino acids.

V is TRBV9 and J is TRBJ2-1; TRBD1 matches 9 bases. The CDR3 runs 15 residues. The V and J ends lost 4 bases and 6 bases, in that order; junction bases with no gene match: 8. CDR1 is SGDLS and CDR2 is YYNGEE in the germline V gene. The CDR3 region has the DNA TGTGCCAGCAGCTCGGCCGGGACAGGGAGCAATGAGCAGTTCTTC. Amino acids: CASSSAGTGSNEQFF.

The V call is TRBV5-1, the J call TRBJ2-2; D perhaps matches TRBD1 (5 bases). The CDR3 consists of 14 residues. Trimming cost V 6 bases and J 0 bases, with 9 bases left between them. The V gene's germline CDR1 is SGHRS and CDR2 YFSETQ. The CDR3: CASNQGANTGELFF. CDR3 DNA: TGCGCCAGCAACCAGGGCGCGAACACCGGGGAGCTGTTTTTT.

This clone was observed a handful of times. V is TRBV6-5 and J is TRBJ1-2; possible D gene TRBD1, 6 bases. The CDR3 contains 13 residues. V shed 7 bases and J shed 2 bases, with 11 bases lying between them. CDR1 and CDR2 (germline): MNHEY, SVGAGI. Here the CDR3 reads CASTRTANYGYTF. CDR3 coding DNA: TGTGCCAGCACCCGGACAGCGAACTATGGCTACACCTTC.

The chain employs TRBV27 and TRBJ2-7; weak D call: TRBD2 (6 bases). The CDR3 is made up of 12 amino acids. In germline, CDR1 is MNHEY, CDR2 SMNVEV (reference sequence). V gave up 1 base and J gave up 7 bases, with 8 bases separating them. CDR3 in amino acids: CASSLYGGEQYF. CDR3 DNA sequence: TGTGCCAGCAGTTTATATGGGGGGGAGCAGTACTTC.

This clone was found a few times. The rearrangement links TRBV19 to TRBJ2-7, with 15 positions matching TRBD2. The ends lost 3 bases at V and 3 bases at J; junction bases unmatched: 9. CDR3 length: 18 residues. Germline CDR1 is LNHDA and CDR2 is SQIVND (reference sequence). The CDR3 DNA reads TGTGCCAGTAGTATTGGACTAGCGGGAGGGTCGTCCCGCTACGAGCAGTACTTC. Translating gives CASSIGLAGGSSRYEQYF.

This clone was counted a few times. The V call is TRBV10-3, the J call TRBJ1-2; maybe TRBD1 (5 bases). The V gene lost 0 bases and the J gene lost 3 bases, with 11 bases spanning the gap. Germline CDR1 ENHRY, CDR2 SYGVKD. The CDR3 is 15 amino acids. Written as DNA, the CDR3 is TGTGCCATCAGTGAGTCTTTCAGGGATGACTATGGCTACACCTTC. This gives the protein CAISESFRDDYGYTF.

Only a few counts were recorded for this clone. In DNA form, the CDR3 reads TGTGCCAGCAGCTCAAGTCGGGCCTGGGGGCCCCTCCACTTT. The encoded protein is CASSSSRAWGPLHF. The V gene is TRBV7-2, the J gene TRBJ1-6; D possibly corresponds to TRBD1 (5 bases). There are 14 residues in the CDR3. Trimming removed 4 bases at V and 13 bases at J, with 17 bases between. Looked up from germline, CDR1 is SGHTA and CDR2 is FQGNSA.

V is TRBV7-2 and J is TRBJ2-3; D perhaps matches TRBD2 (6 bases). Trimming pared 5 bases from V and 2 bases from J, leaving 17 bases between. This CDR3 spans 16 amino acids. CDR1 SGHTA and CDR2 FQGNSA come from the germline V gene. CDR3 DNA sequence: TGTGCCAGCAGCGCGCAATCGGGACTCACCACAGATACGCAGTATTTT. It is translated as CASSAQSGLTTDTQYF.

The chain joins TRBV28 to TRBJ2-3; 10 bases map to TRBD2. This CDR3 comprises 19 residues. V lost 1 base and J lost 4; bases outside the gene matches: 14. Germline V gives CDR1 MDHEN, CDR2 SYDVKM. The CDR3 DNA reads TGTGCCAGCAGTTTATTGCGACTAGCGGGTGCGGTGGCTCCAGATACGCAGTATTTT. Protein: CASSLLRLAGAVAPDTQYF.

CDR3: CASSSDRGRGETQYF. The CDR3 region has the DNA TGTGCCAGCAGTTCGGACAGGGGGCGAGGGGAGACCCAGTACTTC. V usage is TRBV5-6 and J usage is TRBJ2-5; 11 positions agree with TRBD1. Germline CDR1 reads SGHDT; CDR2 reads YYEEEE. V trimming: 5 bases; J trimming: 5 bases; junction bases outside the gene matches: 8. CDR3 length: 15 amino acids.

CDR3: CASSPPSAERNEKLFF. CDR3 DNA sequence: TGTGCCAGCTCACCACCGAGCGCCGAGAGGAATGAAAAACTGTTTTTT. The rearrangement uses TRBV18 and TRBJ1-4, with D unresolved. CDR1 is KGHSH, CDR2 LQKENI, per germline. The V and J ends lost 0 bases and 5 bases respectively, with 13 bases between them. This CDR3 region has 16 residues. The variable domain in full, with the rest retrieved from reference TRBV18 and TRBJ1-4, is NAGVMQNPRHLVRRRGQEARLRCSPMKGHSHVYWYRQLPEEGLKFMVYLQKENIIDESGMPKERFSAEFPKEGPSILRIQQVVRGDSAAYFCASSPPSAERNEKLFFGSGTQLSVL.

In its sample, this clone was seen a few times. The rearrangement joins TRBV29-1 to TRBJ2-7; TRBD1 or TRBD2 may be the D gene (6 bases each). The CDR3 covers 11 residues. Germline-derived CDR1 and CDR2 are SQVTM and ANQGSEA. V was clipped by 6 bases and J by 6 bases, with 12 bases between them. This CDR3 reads CSVGGGSEQYF. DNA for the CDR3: TGCAGCGTGGGGGGCGGGTCCGAGCAGTACTTC.

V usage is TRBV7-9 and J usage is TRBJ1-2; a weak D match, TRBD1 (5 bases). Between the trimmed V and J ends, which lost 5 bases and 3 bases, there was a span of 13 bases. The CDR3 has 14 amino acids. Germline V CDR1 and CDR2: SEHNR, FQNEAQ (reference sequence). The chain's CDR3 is CASSPGIRDYGYTF. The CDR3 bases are TGTGCCAGCAGCCCCGGGATCAGGGACTATGGCTACACCTTC.

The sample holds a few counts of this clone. CDR3 in DNA: TGCAGCGTTGAAATGGCTTCGTATTTT. Protein sequence: CSVEMASYF. The V and J genes are TRBV29-1 and TRBJ2-3, with D unresolved. Per the germline V gene, CDR1 is SQVTM and CDR2 is ANQGSEA. V was clipped by 2 bases and J by 14 bases, with 8 bases between them. The CDR3 loop spans 9 amino acids.

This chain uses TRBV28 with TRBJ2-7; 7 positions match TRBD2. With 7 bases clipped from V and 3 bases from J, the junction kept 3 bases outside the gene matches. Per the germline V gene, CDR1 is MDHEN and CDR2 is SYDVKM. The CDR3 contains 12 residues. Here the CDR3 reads CASTQRDYEQYF. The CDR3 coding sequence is TGTGCCAGCACCCAGCGGGACTACGAGCAGTACTTC.